This paragraph covers one T cell receptor beta chain sequence. Its antigen specificity is not known. Nothing much larger sits one base from this clone, and base qualities are not available. The immunoSEQ Assay, a bias-controlled multiplex PCR, was used to amplify TCRbeta CDR3 regions from genomic DNA. Per the original workflow: Nucleated cell counts per sample were estimated from amplification of reference gene primers within the assay. To quantify the absolute abundance of each unique TCRbeta CDR3 rearrangement, sequence reads were collapsed and filtered. For each sample, productive Simpson clonality was calculated by taking the square root of Simpson's diversity index across productive rearrangements. TCRdb limited this immuneACCESS table to in-frame rearrangements with V and J called. A share of clones is missing; checked studies link under half to unresolved V genes, and the rest is unexplained. The V and J calls and clone size come from that table; D and trimming were worked out from the DNA. Here the sample has about 200,000 clones; just over 85% occur a single time. Jointly, the top ten make up 3% to 4% of the sample.

The entry originates in a study of blood T cell repertoires in COVID-19 (dated by TCRdb to the early 2020s). For the study in its entirety: Samples from collaborators originated in the United States, Italy and Spain and spanned both the acute and convalescent phases of COVID-19. The prospective study material was composed of cDNA or gDNA derived from T cells, B-cell-depleted T cells, or PBMCs. The dataset comprised deeply sampled blood TCRbeta repertoires from subjects exposed to, actively infected with, or recovered from COVID-19. The repertoires were released in a freely available public database meant as a resource for research on the immune response to SARS-CoV-2. The samples were drawn from two sources: the first 160 participants of the ongoing ImmuneRACE study, and 1,000 to 1,500 subjects contributed by 6 global collaborators. A de-identified subject ID, COVID-19 status, age in years and sex were almost always included in the sample metadata. Where available, HLA class I and class II types were taken from metadata supplied by the sample provider and were not determined by assay-based typing.

Enrolling through a virtual design, the prospective study's participants ranged in age from roughly 18 to 89 years and lived across 20 to 25 United States geographic areas. In the prospective study, cohorts were assigned on the basis of participant-reported clinical history obtained from a screening survey and a study questionnaire. In the prospective study, mobile phlebotomists collected whole blood, serum and a nasopharyngeal or oropharyngeal swab from each participant. Participants in the prospective study had the option to provide additional blood draws and questionnaires over an approximately two-month period. Before DNA extraction, blood samples from the prospective study were shipped at room temperature or frozen. The investigation overall reported the following: How much clinical and demographic metadata was included differed by source and by participant, and the metadata was provided uncurated.

The receptor was derived from a woman in her forties with acute COVID-19. The sample taken for sequencing was PBMCs or T cells enriched from blood (not recorded which).

CDR3 protein: CASSFDHWGLAETNTGELFF. DNA sequence: TGTGCCAGCAGCTTTGATCATTGGGGACTAGCGGAAACGAACACCGGGGAGCTGTTTTTT. The chain is made from TRBV5-5 and TRBJ2-2; TRBD2 agrees with 11 junctional bases. Here V drops 2 bases and J drops 0 bases, and the junction holds 12 bases not matched to any gene. The germline V gene (reference sequence) sets CDR1 to SGHKS and CDR2 to YYEKEE. Spanning cysteine to phenylalanine, the CDR3 consists of 20 amino acids. Only the CDR3 DNA is retained, 60 bases long and in frame from the first base.